Each of the 15 T cell receptor beta chains below was sequenced from the same sample in a study of T cells in localized non-small cell lung cancer. This table comes from immunoSEQ multiplex PCR, and its TCRdb copy is limited to in-frame clones, with some not included. Of about 59,000 clones detected, 70% to 90% appear once; the ten largest clones hold 22%. The sample in question was peripheral blood, obtained before any cancer treatment. The receptors here all came from a man aged 35 to 69 with stage I squamous cell lung carcinoma.

In this sample, this clone turned up once. V is TRBV7-2 and J is TRBJ1-6; D might be TRBD1 (5 bases). Trimming removed 2 bases from V and 2 bases from J, with 13 bases in between. Germline loops: CDR1 SGHTA, CDR2 FQGNSA. This CDR3 contains 17 residues. The CDR3, as DNA: TGTGCCAGCAGCTTAAGGAGCAGGGTCACCTATAATTCACCCCTCCACTTT. It yields the protein CASSLRSRVTYNSPLHF.

V usage is TRBV14 and J usage is TRBJ2-1; 7 positions agree with TRBD2. With 4 bases clipped from V and 4 bases from J, the junction kept 10 bases outside the gene matches. The CDR3 loop spans 16 amino acids. Germline CDR1 is SGHDN and CDR2 is FVKESK. CDR3 protein: CASSLGAGWRYNEQFF. Written as DNA, the CDR3 is TGTGCCAGCAGCCTCGGAGCGGGATGGAGGTACAATGAGCAGTTCTTC. The entire variable domain, with the rest obtained from reference TRBV14 and TRBJ2-1, is as follows: EAGVTQFPSHSVIEKGQTVTLRCDPISGHDNLYWYRRVMGKEIKFLLHFVKESKQDESGMPNNRFLAERTGGTYSTLKVQPAELEDSGVYFCASSLGAGWRYNEQFFGPGTRLTVL.

This clone was seen just once. The rearrangement links TRBV13 to TRBJ2-7; D remains ambiguous. CDR1 and CDR2 from the germline V gene are PRHDT and FYEKMQ (reference sequence). The CDR3 consists of 13 residues. Trimming took off 2 bases at V and 6 bases at J, with 11 bases between the two ends. The CDR3 region is CASSLMGSREQYF. CDR3 coding DNA: TGTGCCAGCAGCTTAATGGGTTCTCGCGAGCAGTACTTC.

In regard to this clone: Different DNA sequences within this sample yield the same CDR3. V and J are TRBV18 and TRBJ2-1; D is unclear. V was trimmed by 5 bases and J by 0 bases, leaving 8 bases between them. The CDR3 extends over 14 amino acids. Germline-derived CDR1 and CDR2 are KGHSH and LQKENI. CDR3 in amino acids: CASSLSNSYNEQFF. The CDR3 region has the DNA TGTGCCAGCTCATTGTCTAACTCCTACAATGAGCAGTTCTTC.

This rearrangement joins TRBV30 to TRBJ2-1; D gene uncertain. Trimming took off 3 bases at V and 1 base at J, with 4 bases between the two ends. This CDR3 region has 12 residues. Germline V lookup: CDR1 GTSNPN, CDR2 SVGIG (reference sequence). The CDR3 DNA sequence: TGTGCCTGGAGATCGTCCTACAATGAGCAGTTCTTC. This sequence encodes CAWRSSYNEQFF.

The chain links TRBV9 to TRBJ2-2, with unresolved D. The ends were cut back, 4 bases at V and 3 bases at J, with 4 bases in the middle. The CDR3 has 12 residues. Germline V gene lookup returns CDR1 SGDLS and CDR2 YYNGEE. CDR3 protein: CASSRYTGELFF. The CDR3 DNA sequence: TGTGCCAGCAGCCGATACACCGGGGAGCTGTTTTTT. Complete variable domain (other parts from reference TRBV9 and TRBJ2-2): DSGVTQTPKHLITATGQRVTLRCSPRSGDLSVYWYQQSLDQGLQFLIQYYNGEERAKGNILERFSAQQFPDLHSELNLSSLELGDSALYFCASSRYTGELFFGEGSRLTVL.

The genes are TRBV11-2 and TRBJ2-7, with D unclear. This CDR3 has 13 amino acids. CDR1 and CDR2 (germline): SGHAT, FQNNGV. V lost 3 bases and J lost 1, with 7 bases in between. This CDR3 reads CASSFDASYEQYF. In nucleotides, the CDR3 is TGTGCCAGCAGCTTCGACGCATCCTACGAGCAGTACTTC.

On this clone itself: Other DNA sequences in the sample encode the same CDR3. The J gene is TRBJ2-5, the V gene TRBV7-9; unclear D gene. CDR3 size: 12 residues. The V end lost 5 bases, the J end lost 5 bases, and 9 bases lay between the germline ends. Germline V lookup: CDR1 SEHNR, CDR2 FQNEAQ (reference sequence). CDR3 DNA: TGTGCCAGCAGCCTCTTGGGGGAGACCCAGTACTTC. Translation gives CASSLLGETQYF. The variable domain in full, with the rest retrieved from reference TRBV7-9 and TRBJ2-5, is DTGVSQNPRHKITKRGQNVTFRCDPISEHNRLYWYRQTLGQGPEFLTYFQNEAQLEKSRLLSDRFSAERPKGSFSTLEIQRTEQGDSAMYLCASSLLGETQYFGPGTRLLVL.

The chain joins TRBV5-1 to TRBJ2-2; no definite D call. Germline CDR1 and CDR2: SGHRS and YFSETQ. With 0 bases removed from V and 3 bases from J, the gap between germline ends came to 3 bases. This CDR3 comprises 13 residues. The DNA for the CDR3 is TGCGCCAGCAGCTTGGACGACACCGGGGAGCTGTTTTTT. Its translation: CASSLDDTGELFF.

The chain couples TRBV15 to TRBJ2-7, with D tentatively TRBD1 (7 bases). From germline, CDR1 is LNHNV and CDR2 YYDKDF (reference sequence). The CDR3 is 14 amino acids. V gave up 0 bases and J gave up 4 bases, with 10 bases separating them. CDR3 protein: CATSRDSGGYEQYF. The CDR3, as DNA: TGTGCCACCAGCAGAGATTCAGGGGGGTACGAGCAGTACTTC.

The chain joins TRBV5-1 to TRBJ2-1; D is uncertain. CDR1 is SGHRS, CDR2 YFSETQ, per germline. V lost 4 bases and J lost 3, with 11 bases in between. The CDR3 sequence is 14 residues long. The CDR3 loop is CASSVGPNYNEQFF. The CDR3 nucleotides read TGCGCCAGCAGCGTCGGACCGAACTACAATGAGCAGTTCTTC.

The V call is TRBV30, the J call TRBJ2-5, with 8 bases that match TRBD1. Germline V gene data show CDR1 as GTSNPN and CDR2 as SVGIG (reference sequence). V was clipped by 2 bases and J by 4 bases; unmatched bases: 6. The CDR3 covers 14 residues. The CDR3 protein is CAWSRNRGRETQYF. The CDR3 nucleotides read TGTGCCTGGAGTCGGAACAGGGGGAGAGAGACCCAGTACTTC.

The DNA of the CDR3 is TGTGCCAGCATTGGAGCCATAGATGTGTCCTACGAGCAGTACTTC. Its protein is CASIGAIDVSYEQYF. V and J are TRBV28 and TRBJ2-7; D remains unclear. The V gene's germline CDR1 is MDHEN and CDR2 SYDVKM. The ends were cut back, 7 bases at V and 1 base at J, with 17 bases in the middle. The CDR3 runs 15 residues.

This clone appeared once. This chain links TRBV5-1 with TRBJ2-5; the D gene could be TRBD1 or TRBD2 (5 bases each). CDR1 is SGHRS, CDR2 YFSETQ, per germline. The CDR3 totals 14 residues. Trimming cost V 4 bases and J 1 base, with 11 bases left between them. The CDR3 sequence: CASSPGQPQETQYF. The CDR3, as DNA: TGCGCCAGCAGCCCGGGGCAGCCCCAAGAGACCCAGTACTTC.

This rearrangement joins TRBV28 to TRBJ2-3; D is uncertain. CDR3 size: 12 residues. With 5 bases removed from V and 12 bases from J, the gap between germline ends came to 15 bases. Germline loops: CDR1 MDHEN, CDR2 SYDVKM. The CDR3 loop reads CASSATPSLQYF. As DNA, the CDR3 is TGTGCCAGCAGTGCGACCCCATCTTTACAGTATTTT.